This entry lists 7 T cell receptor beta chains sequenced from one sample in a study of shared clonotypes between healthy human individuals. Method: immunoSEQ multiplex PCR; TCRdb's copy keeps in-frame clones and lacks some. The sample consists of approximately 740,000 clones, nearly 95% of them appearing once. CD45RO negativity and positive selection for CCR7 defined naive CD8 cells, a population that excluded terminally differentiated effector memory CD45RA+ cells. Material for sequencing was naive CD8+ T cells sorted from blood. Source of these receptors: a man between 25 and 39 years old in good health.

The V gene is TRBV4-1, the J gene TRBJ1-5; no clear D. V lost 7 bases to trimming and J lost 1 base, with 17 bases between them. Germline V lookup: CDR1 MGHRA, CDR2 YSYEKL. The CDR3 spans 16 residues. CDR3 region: CASKVRLTASNQPQHF. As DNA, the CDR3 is TGCGCCAGCAAGGTTAGGCTTACAGCGAGCAATCAGCCCCAGCATTTT.

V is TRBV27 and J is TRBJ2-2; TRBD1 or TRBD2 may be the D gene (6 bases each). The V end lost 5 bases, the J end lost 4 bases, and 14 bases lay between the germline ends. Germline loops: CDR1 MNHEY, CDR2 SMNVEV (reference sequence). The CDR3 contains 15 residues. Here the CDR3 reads CASSTWGAGTGELFF. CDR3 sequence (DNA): TGTGCCAGCAGTACTTGGGGGGCGGGCACCGGGGAGCTGTTTTTT.

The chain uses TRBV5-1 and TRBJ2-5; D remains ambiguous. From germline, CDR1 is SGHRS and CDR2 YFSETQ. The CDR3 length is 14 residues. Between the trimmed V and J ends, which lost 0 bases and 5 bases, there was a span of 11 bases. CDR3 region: CASSLVGNKETQYF. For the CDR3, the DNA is TGCGCCAGCAGCTTGGTAGGGAATAAGGAGACCCAGTACTTC.

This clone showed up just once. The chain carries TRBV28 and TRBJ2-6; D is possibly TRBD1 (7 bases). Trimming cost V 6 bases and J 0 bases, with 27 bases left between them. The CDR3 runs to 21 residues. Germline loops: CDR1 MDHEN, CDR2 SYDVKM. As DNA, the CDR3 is TGTGCCAGCAGCACAGTCGTGCACAGGGGCTTCGGGGGCTCTGGGGCCAACGTCCTGACTTTC. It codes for CASSTVVHRGFGGSGANVLTF.

Written as DNA, the CDR3 is TGTGCCAGCACAATAAGCGGGAGTCACTACGAGCAGTACTTC. Translation: CASTISGSHYEQYF. The chain uses TRBV7-9 and TRBJ2-7, with 8 bases aligning to TRBD2. The CDR3 is made up of 14 amino acids. Losses at the gene ends were 7 bases for V and 3 bases for J; bases not matched to a gene: 8. Germline V gives CDR1 SEHNR, CDR2 FQNEAQ (reference sequence).

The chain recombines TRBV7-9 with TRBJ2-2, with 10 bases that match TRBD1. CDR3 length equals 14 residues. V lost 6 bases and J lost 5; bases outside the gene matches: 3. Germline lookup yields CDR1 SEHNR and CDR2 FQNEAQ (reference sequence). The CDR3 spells CASRLDRGTGELFF. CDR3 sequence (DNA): TGTGCCAGCAGGCTGGACAGGGGGACCGGGGAGCTGTTTTTT.

Here the CDR3 reads CASSQTIGTSGRRNIQYF. For the CDR3, the DNA is TGCGCCAGCAGCCAAACTATCGGAACTAGCGGGAGGAGAAACATTCAGTACTTC. The chain couples TRBV5-1 to TRBJ2-4, with TRBD2 matching 12 bases. V gave up 4 bases and J gave up 6 bases; unmatched junction bases: 14. Germline-derived CDR1 and CDR2 are SGHRS and YFSETQ. The CDR3 totals 18 residues. The full variable domain, its missing parts supplied by reference TRBV5-1 and TRBJ2-4, is KAGVTQTPRYLIKTRGQQVTLSCSPISGHRSVSWYQQTPGQGLQFLFEYFSETQRNKGNFPGRFSGRQFSNSRSEMNVSTLELGDSALYLCASSQTIGTSGRRNIQYFGAGTRLSVL.